This TCR beta chain stems from a study of shared clonotypes between healthy human individuals. Trimming removed 1 base at V and 0 bases at J, with 7 bases between. Germline V gene sequence: CDR1 KGHSH, CDR2 LQKENI. The length of the CDR3 is 16 residues. Each cell subset's genomic DNA was divided evenly among several immunoSEQ plates. Sequenced by immunoSEQ multiplex PCR; TCRdb stores in-frame clones only, minus some. The sample has under 550,000 clones, 90% to 97% seen once. Sequencing was carried out using naive CD4+ T cells sorted from blood. The subset here: CD45RA+ positively selected. This chain uses TRBV18 with TRBJ2-6; no reliable D call. This sequence originates from a woman aged 25 to 39 in good health. The DNA of the CDR3 is TGTGCCAGCTCACCACTCTCTACCTCTGGGGCCAACGTCCTGACTTTC. It is translated as CASSPLSTSGANVLTF.